One and the same sample provided the 24 T cell receptor beta chains below, sequenced in a study of blood T cell repertoires in COVID-19. The repertoire was sequenced with immunoSEQ multiplex PCR; TCRdb's copy has only in-frame clones and lacks some. The sample includes 330,000 or so clones, around nine tenths of them seen just once. The specimen was PBMCs or T cells enriched from blood (not recorded which). These receptors were obtained from a man younger than 40 who had recovered from COVID-19.

This clone was picked up a small number of times. The V gene is TRBV11-2, the J gene TRBJ1-4; D call uncertain. Germline CDR1 and CDR2: SGHAT and FQNNGV. The V end was cut by 5 bases, the J end by 7 bases, with 14 bases between. CDR3 size: 14 residues. The CDR3 sequence is CASSVEARAEKLFF. For the CDR3, the DNA is TGTGCCAGCAGCGTCGAGGCACGAGCTGAAAAACTGTTTTTT.

The rearrangement uses TRBV28 and TRBJ2-7; the match to TRBD1 covers 7 bases. CDR1 and CDR2 (germline): MDHEN, SYDVKM. This CDR3 has 16 residues. Trimming at V came to 5 bases and at J to 5 bases, leaving 15 bases not matched to a gene. The CDR3 reads CASSPSRTGFPHEQYF. DNA of the CDR3: TGTGCCAGCAGTCCCTCTCGGACAGGCTTCCCCCACGAGCAGTACTTC.

This clone was seen just once. V usage is TRBV13 and J usage is TRBJ2-7, with 8 bases that match TRBD2. CDR1 PRHDT and CDR2 FYEKMQ come from the germline V gene (reference sequence). V dropped 5 bases and J dropped 4; count of bases not matched to a gene: 10. The CDR3 runs to 15 residues. CDR3 amino acids: CASSPSRGGHYEQYF. CDR3 DNA sequence: TGTGCCAGCAGCCCCTCTCGGGGGGGACATTACGAGCAGTACTTC.

The chain is built from TRBV2 and TRBJ2-1; D is undetermined. The CDR3 runs to 12 residues. In germline, CDR1 is SNHLY, CDR2 FYNNEI. Trimming stripped 7 bases from V and 5 bases from J, with 9 bases between. CDR3 sequence (DNA): TGTGCCAGCAACGGTCTTAACAATGAGCAGTTCTTC. It encodes CASNGLNNEQFF. Complete variable domain (other parts from reference TRBV2 and TRBJ2-1): EPEVTQTPSHQVTQMGQEVILRCVPISNHLYFYWYRQILGQKVEFLVSFYNNEISEKSEIFDDQFSVERPDGSNFTLKIRSTKLEDSAMYFCASNGLNNEQFFGPGTRLTVL.

This clone showed up just once. The chain couples TRBV7-8 to TRBJ2-7, with 11 bases lining up with TRBD2. CDR3 size: 16 residues. CDR1 is SGHVS, CDR2 FQNEAQ, per germline. Germline trimming cut 8 bases from V and 3 bases from J; bases unmatched to any gene: 12. CDR3 protein: CASSPGLAESGYEQYF. CDR3 nucleotides: TGTGCCAGCTCCCCGGGACTAGCGGAGAGTGGCTACGAGCAGTACTTC.

This chain uses TRBV19 with TRBJ1-1; maybe TRBD1 (6 bases). The CDR3 consists of 16 residues. V lost 0 bases and J 5 bases, leaving 16 bases between the germline ends. The germline CDR1 and CDR2 sequences are LNHDA and SQIVND (reference sequence). The DNA for the CDR3 is TGTGCCAGTAGTATAGATACAGGGAGGGCAGGTACTGAAGCTTTCTTT. It yields the protein CASSIDTGRAGTEAFF.

This sequence joins TRBV2 and TRBJ2-1; 7 bases are shared with TRBD2. The CDR3 loop spans 16 amino acids. Germline CDR1 reads SNHLY; CDR2 reads FYNNEI. V lost 2 bases to trimming and J lost 4 bases; unmatched junction nucleotides: 8. CDR3 region: CASSEQGLAVYNEQFF. CDR3 nucleotide sequence: TGTGCCAGCAGTGAACAAGGGCTAGCGGTTTACAATGAGCAGTTCTTC.

The chain employs TRBV7-9 and TRBJ1-2; D is unresolved. The V and J ends lost 6 bases and 4 bases respectively, with 6 bases between them. The CDR3 spans 11 residues. CDR1 and CDR2 from the germline V gene are SEHNR and FQNEAQ (reference sequence). The CDR3 region is CASRPIYGYTF. CDR3 in DNA: TGTGCCAGCAGGCCTATCTATGGCTACACCTTC.

The V gene is TRBV28, the J gene TRBJ1-6; 8 bases are a match to TRBD1. The CDR3 contains 16 residues. Germline V lookup: CDR1 MDHEN, CDR2 SYDVKM. Unmatched junction bases numbered 4, after V lost 5 bases and J lost 1 base. The CDR3 loop reads CASSQGASSYNSPLHF. The CDR3 nucleotides are TGTGCCAGCAGTCAGGGGGCGAGTTCCTATAATTCACCCCTCCACTTT.

The chain carries TRBV24-1 and TRBJ2-1, with a possible D match to TRBD1 (6 bases). CDR3 size: 13 residues. The germline gives CDR1 KGHDR, CDR2 SFDVKD. Trimming took off 5 bases at V and 4 bases at J, with 8 bases between the two ends. CDR3: CATSVGQYNEQFF. In DNA, the CDR3 is TGTGCCACCAGTGTTGGACAGTACAATGAGCAGTTCTTC.

The V gene is TRBV3-1 (or the pseudogene TRBV3-2), the J gene TRBJ1-2, with a weak D call TRBD1 (6 bases). The V end lost 4 bases, the J end lost 7 bases, and 10 bases lay between the germline ends. The CDR3 runs 12 residues. Germline CDR1 is LGHDT and CDR2 is YNNKEL (reference sequence). The DNA for the CDR3 is TGTGCCAGCAGCCCAACACAGGGTGGCTACACCTTC. This translates into CASSPTQGGYTF.

The genes are TRBV27 and TRBJ1-1; D may be TRBD1 (6 bases). V was cut by 4 bases and J by 1 base, with 13 bases left in between. Germline CDR1 and CDR2: MNHEY and SMNVEV (reference sequence). The CDR3 has 15 residues. CDR3 DNA: TGTGCCAGCAGTTCCTACCTGACAGGGAACACTGAAGCTTTCTTT. Protein sequence: CASSSYLTGNTEAFF.

The rearrangement uses TRBV10-3 and TRBJ1-6; TRBD1 matches at 7 bases. The ends lost 4 bases at V and 8 bases at J; junction bases unmatched: 5. The length of the CDR3 is 14 residues. Germline loops: CDR1 ENHRY, CDR2 SYGVKD. CDR3 coding DNA: TGTGCCATCAGTGGCTCCGGGACAGATTCACCCCTCCACTTT. Translated: CAISGSGTDSPLHF.

The chain combines TRBV7-2 with TRBJ2-1, with 8 bases fitting TRBD1. Germline CDR1 SGHTA, CDR2 FQGNSA. The trim removed 5 bases at V and 1 base at J, leaving 4 bases unmatched. This CDR3 has 15 residues. CDR3 region: CASSPQGASYNEQFF. CDR3 nucleotide sequence: TGTGCCAGCAGCCCTCAGGGGGCTTCCTACAATGAGCAGTTCTTC. Combining the CDR3 with reference TRBV7-2 and TRBJ2-1 gives the whole variable domain GAGVSQSPSNKVTEKGKDVELRCDPISGHTALYWYRQSLGQGLEFLIYFQGNSAPDKSGLPSDRFSAERTGGSVSTLTIQRTQQEDSAVYLCASSPQGASYNEQFFGPGTRLTVL.

This clone appeared once. J is TRBJ2-5 and V is TRBV4-1; D is unresolved. V was shortened by 5 bases and J by 8 bases, with 9 bases between the two germline ends. The length of the CDR3 is 11 residues. Germline CDR1 is MGHRA and CDR2 is YSYEKL. The CDR3 sequence is CASSSQRTQYF. The DNA of the CDR3 is TGCGCCAGCAGCTCACAGAGAACCCAGTACTTC.

J is TRBJ2-7 and V is TRBV19, with 12 bases matching TRBD2. Germline V CDR1 and CDR2: LNHDA, SQIVND (reference sequence). V gave up 5 bases and J gave up 0 bases; unmatched junction bases: 2. This CDR3 contains 15 residues. In DNA, the CDR3 is TGTGCCAGTAGTCCGACTAGCGGGGGCTCCTACGAGCAGTACTTC. Residues: CASSPTSGGSYEQYF.

The chain uses TRBV28 and TRBJ1-2; no firm D call. Trimming shortened V by 2 bases and J by 7 bases, and 14 bases separated the two germline ends. Germline CDR1 reads MDHEN; CDR2 reads SYDVKM. The CDR3 covers 14 residues. As DNA, the CDR3 is TGTGCCAGCAGTTTAGGTAGAGGGATTGGTGGCTACACCTTC. Translation gives CASSLGRGIGGYTF.

CDR3 in amino acids: CASSQSIRPSRDSNMNTEAFF. As DNA, the CDR3 is TGCGCCAGCAGTCAATCGATCCGTCCATCCCGGGACAGCAATATGAACACTGAAGCTTTCTTT. The chain employs TRBV23-1 and TRBJ1-1; the match to TRBD1 covers 7 bases. TRBV23-1 is an open reading frame whose function is uncertain. The CDR3 consists of 21 residues. V gave up 0 bases and J gave up 0 bases; unmatched junction bases: 19.

The gene calls are TRBV18 and TRBJ2-7; 7 positions agree with TRBD1. Germline V gene lookup returns CDR1 KGHSH and CDR2 LQKENI. This CDR3 contains 15 residues. V dropped 2 bases and J dropped 3; count of bases not matched to a gene: 7. CDR3 sequence reads: CASSPTQGDSYEQYF. CDR3 in DNA: TGTGCCAGCTCACCAACCCAGGGGGATAGCTACGAGCAGTACTTC.

The chain is built from TRBV28 and TRBJ1-5; tentatively, D is TRBD1 (5 bases). V gave up 1 base and J gave up 8 bases, with 12 bases separating them. From germline, CDR1 is MDHEN and CDR2 SYDVKM. The CDR3 covers 14 residues. The CDR3 reads CASSLFSGMEPQHF. In DNA form, the CDR3 reads TGTGCCAGCAGTTTATTCTCAGGGATGGAGCCCCAGCATTTT.

This clone was found a few times. The chain uses TRBV24-1 and TRBJ1-1; 7 bases fit TRBD1. The germline V gene encodes CDR1 KGHDR and CDR2 SFDVKD. The CDR3 is made up of 14 amino acids. With V trimmed by 7 bases and J by 1 base, 5 bases remained unmatched. This CDR3 reads CATRKTGENTEAFF. CDR3 DNA sequence: TGTGCCACCAGGAAAACAGGGGAGAACACTGAAGCTTTCTTT.

The CDR3 loop is CASSPLPGGRDYGYTF. CDR3 in DNA: TGTGCCAGCTCACCATTACCGGGGGGCAGGGACTATGGCTACACCTTC. The chain couples TRBV18 to TRBJ1-2; perhaps TRBD1 as D (6 bases). Deletions cut 2 bases from V and 3 bases from J, with 16 bases between. The CDR3 loop spans 16 amino acids. Germline lookup yields CDR1 KGHSH and CDR2 LQKENI.

V and J are TRBV21-1 and TRBJ1-6; no DNA check was done on the table's D call, TRBD1. TRBV21-1 is deemed a pseudogene. CDR3 length equals 16 residues. CDR3 coding DNA: TGTGCCAGCAGCAAAGGTATGGTGTCAGGGGGCTCACCCCTCCACTTT. The encoded protein is CASSKGMVSGGSPLHF.

The V call is TRBV10-3, the J call TRBJ2-7; D may be TRBD1 (6 bases). The V end lost 4 bases, the J end lost 2 bases, and 9 bases lay between the germline ends. The CDR3 length is 13 residues. Germline values: CDR1 ENHRY, CDR2 SYGVKD. The CDR3 DNA is TGTGCCATCAGTGGGACAGTCACCTACGAGCAGTACTTC. Residues: CAISGTVTYEQYF.